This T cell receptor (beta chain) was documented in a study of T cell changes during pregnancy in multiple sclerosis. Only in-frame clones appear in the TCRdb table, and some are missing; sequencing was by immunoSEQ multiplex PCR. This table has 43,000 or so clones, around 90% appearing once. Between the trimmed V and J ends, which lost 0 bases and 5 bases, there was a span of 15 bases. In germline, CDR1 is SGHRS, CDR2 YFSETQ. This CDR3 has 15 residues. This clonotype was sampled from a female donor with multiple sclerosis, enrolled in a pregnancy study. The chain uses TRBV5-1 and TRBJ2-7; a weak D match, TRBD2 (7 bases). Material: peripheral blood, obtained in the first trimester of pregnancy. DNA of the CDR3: TGCGCCAGCAGCTTGGTAATGGGGGGGGCAAACGAGCAGTACTTC. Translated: CASSLVMGGANEQYF.